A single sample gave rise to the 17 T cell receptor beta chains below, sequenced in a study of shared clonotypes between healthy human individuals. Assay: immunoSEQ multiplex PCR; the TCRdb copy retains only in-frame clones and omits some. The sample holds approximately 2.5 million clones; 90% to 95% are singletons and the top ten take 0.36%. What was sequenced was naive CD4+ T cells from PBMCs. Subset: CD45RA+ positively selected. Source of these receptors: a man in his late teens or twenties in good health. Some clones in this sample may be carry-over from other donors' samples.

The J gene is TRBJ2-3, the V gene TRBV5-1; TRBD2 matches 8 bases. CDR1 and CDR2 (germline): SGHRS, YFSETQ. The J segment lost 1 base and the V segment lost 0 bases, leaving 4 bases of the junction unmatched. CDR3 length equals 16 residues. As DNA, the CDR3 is TGCGCCAGCAGCTTGGATGTAGCGGGGCGCACAGATACGCAGTATTTT. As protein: CASSLDVAGRTDTQYF. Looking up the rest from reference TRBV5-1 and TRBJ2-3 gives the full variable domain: KAGVTQTPRYLIKTRGQQVTLSCSPISGHRSVSWYQQTPGQGLQFLFEYFSETQRNKGNFPGRFSGRQFSNSRSEMNVSTLELGDSALYLCASSLDVAGRTDTQYFGPGTRLTVL.

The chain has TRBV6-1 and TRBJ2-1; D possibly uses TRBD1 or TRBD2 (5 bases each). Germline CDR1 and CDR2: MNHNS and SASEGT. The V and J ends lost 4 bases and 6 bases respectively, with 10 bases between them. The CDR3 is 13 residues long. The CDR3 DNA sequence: TGTGCCAGCAGTGCGGGACGGGGCAATGAGCAGTTCTTC. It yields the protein CASSAGRGNEQFF.

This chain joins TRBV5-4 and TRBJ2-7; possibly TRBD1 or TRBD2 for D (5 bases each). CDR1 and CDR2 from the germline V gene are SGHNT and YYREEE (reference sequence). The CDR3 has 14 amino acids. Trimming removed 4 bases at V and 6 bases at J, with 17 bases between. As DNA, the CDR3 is TGTGCCAGCAGCCCCGGGACCGTCCTGGTCGAGCAGTACTTC. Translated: CASSPGTVLVEQYF.

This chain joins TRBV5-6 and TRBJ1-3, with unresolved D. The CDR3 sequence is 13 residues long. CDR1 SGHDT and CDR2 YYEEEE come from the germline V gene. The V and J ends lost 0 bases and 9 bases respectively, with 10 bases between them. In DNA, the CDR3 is TGTGCCAGCAGCTTGGTGAGGGTGGGCACCATATATTTT. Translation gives CASSLVRVGTIYF.

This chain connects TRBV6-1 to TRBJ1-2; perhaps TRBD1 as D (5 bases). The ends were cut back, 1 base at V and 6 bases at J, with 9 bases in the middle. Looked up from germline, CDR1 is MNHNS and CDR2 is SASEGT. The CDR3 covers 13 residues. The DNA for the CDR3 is TGTGCCAGCAGTGAAGTGGGCAGGGATGGCTACACCTTC. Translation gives CASSEVGRDGYTF.

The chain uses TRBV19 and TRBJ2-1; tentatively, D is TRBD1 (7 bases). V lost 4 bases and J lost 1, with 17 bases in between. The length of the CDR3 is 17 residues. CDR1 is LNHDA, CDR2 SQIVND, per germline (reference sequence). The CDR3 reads CASSKPAGGLSYNEQFF. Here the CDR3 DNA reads TGTGCCAGTAGTAAGCCGGCAGGGGGGTTATCCTACAATGAGCAGTTCTTC.

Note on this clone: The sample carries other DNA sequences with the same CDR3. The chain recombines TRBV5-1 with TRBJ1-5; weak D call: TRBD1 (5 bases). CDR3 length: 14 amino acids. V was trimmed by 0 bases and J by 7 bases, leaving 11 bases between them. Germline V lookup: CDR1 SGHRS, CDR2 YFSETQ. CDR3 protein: CASSLAGGTQPQHF. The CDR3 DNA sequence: TGCGCCAGCAGCTTGGCCGGGGGGACGCAGCCCCAGCATTTT. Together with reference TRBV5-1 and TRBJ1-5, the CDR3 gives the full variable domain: KAGVTQTPRYLIKTRGQQVTLSCSPISGHRSVSWYQQTPGQGLQFLFEYFSETQRNKGNFPGRFSGRQFSNSRSEMNVSTLELGDSALYLCASSLAGGTQPQHFGDGTRLSIL.

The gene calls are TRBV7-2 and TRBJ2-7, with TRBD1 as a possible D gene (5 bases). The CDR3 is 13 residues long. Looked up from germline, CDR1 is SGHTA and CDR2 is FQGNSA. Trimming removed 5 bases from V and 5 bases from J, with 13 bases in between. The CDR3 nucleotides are TGTGCCAGCAGCCAGGGTCTTAAGGACGAGCAGTACTTC. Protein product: CASSQGLKDEQYF.

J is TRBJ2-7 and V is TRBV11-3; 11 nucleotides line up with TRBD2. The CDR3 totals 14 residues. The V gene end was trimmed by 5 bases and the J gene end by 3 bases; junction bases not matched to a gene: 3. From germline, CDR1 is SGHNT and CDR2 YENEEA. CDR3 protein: CASSPSGRNYEQYF. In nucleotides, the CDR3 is TGTGCCAGCAGCCCTAGCGGGAGGAACTACGAGCAGTACTTC.

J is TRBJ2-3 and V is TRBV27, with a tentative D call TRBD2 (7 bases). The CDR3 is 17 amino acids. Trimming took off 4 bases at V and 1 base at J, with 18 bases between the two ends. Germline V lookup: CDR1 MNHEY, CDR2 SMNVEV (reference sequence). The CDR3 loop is CASSWGGLTPGTDTQYF. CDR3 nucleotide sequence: TGTGCCAGCAGTTGGGGGGGCTTGACCCCGGGCACAGATACGCAGTATTTT.

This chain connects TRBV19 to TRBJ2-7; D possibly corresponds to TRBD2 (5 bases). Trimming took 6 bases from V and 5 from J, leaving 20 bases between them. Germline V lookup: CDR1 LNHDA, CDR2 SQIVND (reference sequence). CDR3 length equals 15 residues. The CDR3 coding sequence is TGTGCCAGTAGCTCACTGAGGGTACAGTCCGACGAGCAGTACTTC. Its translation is CASSSLRVQSDEQYF.

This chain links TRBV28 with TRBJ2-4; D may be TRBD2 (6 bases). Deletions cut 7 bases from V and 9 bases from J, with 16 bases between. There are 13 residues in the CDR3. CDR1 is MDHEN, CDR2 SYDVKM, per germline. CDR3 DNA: TGTGCCAGCACTACTCCCGGGGGTGGCATTCAGTACTTC. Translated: CASTTPGGGIQYF.

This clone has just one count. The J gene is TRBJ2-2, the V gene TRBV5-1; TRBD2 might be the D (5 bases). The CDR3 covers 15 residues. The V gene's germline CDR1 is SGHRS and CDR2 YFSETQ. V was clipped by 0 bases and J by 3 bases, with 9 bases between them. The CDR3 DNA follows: TGCGCCAGCAGCTTGGATACTAGTGACACCGGGGAGCTGTTTTTT. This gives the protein CASSLDTSDTGELFF.

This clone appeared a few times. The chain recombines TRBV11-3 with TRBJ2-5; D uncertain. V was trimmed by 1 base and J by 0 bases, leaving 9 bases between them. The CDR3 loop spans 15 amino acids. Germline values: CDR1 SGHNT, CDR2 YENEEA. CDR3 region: CASSLGSGDQETQYF. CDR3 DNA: TGTGCCAGCAGCTTAGGGTCTGGGGACCAAGAGACCCAGTACTTC.

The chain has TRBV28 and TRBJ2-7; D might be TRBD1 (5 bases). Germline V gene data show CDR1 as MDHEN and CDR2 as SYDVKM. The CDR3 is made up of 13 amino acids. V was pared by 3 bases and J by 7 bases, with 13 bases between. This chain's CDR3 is CASSLTAAREQYF. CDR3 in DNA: TGTGCCAGCAGTTTGACAGCCGCAAGGGAGCAGTACTTC. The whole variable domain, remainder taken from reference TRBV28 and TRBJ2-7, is DVKVTQSSRYLVKRTGEKVFLECVQDMDHENMFWYRQDPGLGLRLIYFSYDVKMKEKGDIPEGYSVSREKKERFSLILESASTNQTSMYLCASSLTAAREQYFGPGTRLTVT.

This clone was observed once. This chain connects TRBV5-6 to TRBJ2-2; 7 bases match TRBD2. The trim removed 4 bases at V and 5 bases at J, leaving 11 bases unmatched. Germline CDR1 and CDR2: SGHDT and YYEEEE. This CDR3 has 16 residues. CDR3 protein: CASSLPGRGMTGELFF. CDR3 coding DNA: TGTGCCAGCAGCCTTCCCGGGCGGGGGATGACCGGGGAGCTGTTTTTT.

As DNA, the CDR3 is TGTGCCAGCAGCGCCGGGACTAGCCCCCTCTCTGAGCAGTTCTTC. Translated, it gives CASSAGTSPLSEQFF. This chain uses TRBV11-3 with TRBJ2-1, with 9 bases lining up with TRBD2. Germline lookup yields CDR1 SGHNT and CDR2 YENEEA. The length of the CDR3 is 15 residues. The trim removed 5 bases at V and 9 bases at J, leaving 11 bases unmatched.